Listed below are T cell receptor beta chains from one sample, sequenced in a study of cytomegalovirus exposure and HLA in healthy donors. The data were produced by immunoSEQ multiplex PCR, yet TCRdb's version contains in-frame clones alone and is incomplete. The sample table includes approximately 140,000 clones. Sequencing input: PBMCs. These receptors were taken from a man aged 35 to 55 in good health and CMV-seronegative. Both conserved end residues are part of each CDR3. Each record gives: V gene, J gene, D gene, CDR3 protein, CDR3 DNA. A D gene is named only where the DNA matches it firmly.

TRBV19	TRBJ2-1	TRBD2	CATSGLAGGSEQFF	TGTGCCACCAGTGGGCTAGCGGGGGGAAGTGAGCAGTTCTTC
TRBV6-4	TRBJ1-1	TRBD1	CASRLQGIDTEAFF	TGTGCCAGCAGACTACAGGGGATAGACACTGAAGCTTTCTTT
TRBV19	TRBJ2-7	TRBD2	CASRERGAAYEQYF	TGTGCCAGTAGGGAGCGGGGAGCCGCCTACGAGCAGTACTTC
TRBV30	TRBJ1-2	-	CAWSVRGGSRNYGYTF	TGTGCCTGGAGTGTAAGGGGGGGCAGCCGGAACTATGGCTACACCTTC
TRBV19	TRBJ1-2	TRBD1	CASSIDGQVYGYTF	TGTGCCAGTAGTATAGATGGACAGGTCTATGGCTACACCTTC
TRBV19	TRBJ1-5	TRBD1	CASIPGTGNQPQHF	TGTGCCAGTATCCCGGGGACAGGGAATCAGCCCCAGCATTTT
TRBV7-2	TRBJ2-3	-	CASSLDPPFMSGADTQYF	TGTGCCAGCAGCTTAGACCCCCCATTTATGTCGGGAGCAGATACGCAGTATTTT
TRBV27	TRBJ1-1	TRBD1	CASSFLSQQGPPMNTEAFF	TGTGCCAGCAGTTTCCTTTCGCAACAGGGGCCCCCAATGAACACTGAAGCTTTCTTT
TRBV28	TRBJ1-4	TRBD1	CASSLQGANEKLFF	TGTGCCAGCAGCCTACAGGGGGCGAATGAAAAACTGTTTTTT
TRBV7-2	TRBJ2-7	-	CASSFDLTGQQYF	TGTGCCAGCAGCTTCGACCTGACAGGCCAGCAGTACTTC